This record covers a single T cell receptor (beta chain). This clonotype was recorded a few times. It lacks a known antigen. No much larger clone exists at a distance of one base, and base qualities are not known. The sample comes from a study of response to subunit inactivated influenza vaccine (dated by TCRdb to 2016 to 2018). Concerning the study at large: To follow how T cells responded to a trivalent subunit inactivated influenza vaccine, the researchers relied on deep quantitative profiling of the T cell receptor repertoire.

The receptor library was made with RT-PCR. Sequencing instrument: Illumina HiSeq 2500. TCRdb took the public reads, trimmed them with fastp at Q25, ran MiXCR for clone calling and kept in-frame beta chains. Entries are consolidated by CDR3 protein sequence, retaining the most common genes and DNA. The sample profile shows some 200,000 distinct CDR3 sequences; 10% to 15% of them were found once. Of the sample, roughly 29% is held by the ten largest clones. Study-wide conclusions, independent of this receptor: The authors proposed that each seasonal influenza vaccination may bring in only a limited number of new T cells.

V is reduced by 6 bases and J by 0 bases, leaving a spacing of 9 bases between them. The CDR3 holds 14 amino acids from the cysteine to the phenylalanine. Of all the DNA, just the CDR3 is kept, 42 bases in frame from base 1. Per the germline V gene, MDHEN is the CDR1 and SYDVKM is the CDR2. The data also belong to a second study, concerning T cells expressing NK-cell markers. The second investigation adds: The TCR beta cDNA libraries were made using 5'RACE template switching, a step that added both a universal primer site and unique molecular identifiers. About 8 donors provided sorted CD3+CD56+NKG2C+, CD3+CD56+NKG2C- and CD3+CD56-NKG2C+ T-cell subsets, whose TCR beta-chain repertoires were profiled. Seven of the eight sequenced donors were HCMV-seropositive and one was HCMV-seronegative. To restrict sorting to alphabetaTCR-expressing T cells, an anti-gammadeltaTCR antibody was added in several experiments. In roughly 6 donors, the dominant CD3+CD56+NKG2C+ clonotypes ranked among the top 10 CD8+ clonotypes, making up roughly 1.0-8% of CD8+ T cells. Those dominant clonotypes were again the most abundant among CD3+CD56-NKG2C+ cells in a handful of donors, at roughly 28.3-60.1%. Whether the expanded NKG2C-expressing T cell clones were specific for HCMV antigens was left unclear. The study sequenced eight donors, all healthy volunteers chosen at random: three men and five women. HCMV-specific IgG was detected in serum with a commercial ELISA kit to determine HCMV serostatus. Ficoll density gradient centrifugation was used to isolate peripheral blood mononuclear cells from blood. Magnetic immunoseparation with Miltenyi isolation kits was used to isolate CD4+ and CD8+ T cells from PBMC. Synthesis of cDNA was primed from the TCR beta constant segment and was followed by two consecutive PCR amplification steps. Sequencing of the libraries produced 2 x 150 bp reads on Illumina HiSeq 2000/2500, MiSeq or NextSeq. MIGEC was used to demultiplex reads and group the reads by UMI, and MiTCR was used to assemble and quantify clonotypes. To remove erroneous sequences, TCR cDNA sequences were retained only when supported by two or more reads. The tcR package was used for downstream repertoire analysis, with clonotypes matched between fractions based on CDR3 nucleotide sequence plus V segment. VDJmatch was used to annotate antigen specificity against VDJdb, with one amino acid substitution in CDR3 allowed.

The receptor was derived from a man in his forties or fifties who received an inactivated influenza vaccine. Donor details come from another sample of the same person, matched by shared clones. The specimen was CD8+ T cells sorted from PBMCs, collected 11 to 12 days after vaccination. This chain is built from TRBV28 and TRBJ1-5; the D gene identity is not certain. The CDR3 is CASRPDYSNQPQHF. The nucleotides read TGTGCCAGCAGGCCAGATTATAGCAATCAGCCCCAGCATTTT. The full variable domain, completed from the reference TRBV28 and TRBJ1-5 proteins outside the CDR3, reads DVKVTQSSRYLVKRTGEKVFLECVQDMDHENMFWYRQDPGLGLRLIYFSYDVKMKEKGDIPEGYSVSREKKERFSLILESASTNQTSMYLCASRPDYSNQPQHFGDGTRLSIL.